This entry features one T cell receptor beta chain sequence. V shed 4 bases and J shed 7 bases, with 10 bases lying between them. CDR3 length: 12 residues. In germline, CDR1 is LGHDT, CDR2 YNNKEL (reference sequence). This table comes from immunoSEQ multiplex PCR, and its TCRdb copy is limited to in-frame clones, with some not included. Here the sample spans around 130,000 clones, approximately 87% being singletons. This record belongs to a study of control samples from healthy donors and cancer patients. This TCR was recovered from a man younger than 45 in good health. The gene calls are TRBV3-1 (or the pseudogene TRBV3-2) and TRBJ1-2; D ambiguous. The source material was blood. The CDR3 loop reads CASSLSLFGYTF. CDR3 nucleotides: TGTGCCAGCAGCCTATCGTTGTTTGGCTACACCTTC.